What follows are 21 T cell receptor beta chains derived from one specimen sequenced in a study of tumor and adjacent non-tumor tissue in lung cancer. The library came from three nested PCR rounds adapted from ARM-PCR protocols. MiXCR, run by TCRdb on the multiplex PCR reads, gives a single entry per CDR3 protein. Of about 110,000 distinct CDR3 sequences in the sample, roughly 73% were seen once. RNA was extracted from bulk tissue without any cell sorting. Sequencing was performed on lung tumor tissue. Receptor source: a woman aged 55-75 years with non-small cell lung cancer.

This CDR3 reads CSGATDIGNEQYF. CDR3 nucleotides: TGCAGCGGTGCGACAGACATCGGGAACGAGCAGTACTTC. The V call is TRBV29-1, the J call TRBJ2-7; either TRBD1 or TRBD2 may fit D (5 bases each). The V gene lost 7 bases and the J gene lost 5 bases, with 18 bases spanning the gap. The CDR3 runs 13 residues. Germline CDR1 reads SQVTM; CDR2 reads ANQGSEA.

Remarks on this clonotype: A read error is likely, as this CDR3 ends without the conserved phenylalanine or tryptophan. Here the CDR3 DNA reads TGTGCCAGCAGCTTGACTAGGGGGGGGGCCTACTACGGGCAGTACATC. It specifies CASSLTRGGAYYGQYI. The rearrangement uses TRBV11-2 and TRBJ2-7; perhaps TRBD2 as D (7 bases). In germline, CDR1 is SGHAT, CDR2 FQNNGV. The CDR3 totals 16 residues.

About this clonotype: A junction end diverges from the germline sequence, so it may reflect a read error. This chain links TRBV4-2 with TRBJ2-5, with 7 bases aligning to TRBD2. Germline V CDR1 and CDR2: LGHNA, YNFKEQ. This CDR3 is 17 amino acids long. The CDR3 sequence is CASSQTPLAWGKETQYF. The CDR3 DNA sequence: TGTGCCAGCAGTCAAACCCCACTAGCGTGGGGAAAAGAAACCCAGTACTTC.

In DNA form, the CDR3 reads TGTGTCGGCAGTGACGCCGGGACAGGGATCTACGAGCAGTACTTC. Translation gives CVGSDAGTGIYEQYF. The rearrangement links TRBV6-5 to TRBJ2-7, with 9 bases fitting TRBD1. CDR3 length equals 15 residues. Germline CDR1 and CDR2: MNHEY and SVGAGI.

A note on this clonotype: Its ends do not fully match the called genes, so a read error is possible. The J gene is TRBJ2-2, the V gene TRBV30; D is ambiguous. Germline V lookup: CDR1 GTSNPN, CDR2 SVGIG (reference sequence). The CDR3 loop spans 14 amino acids. The CDR3 DNA reads as TGTGTCTGGAGTGTTCTGGAATTCACCGGGGAGCTGTTTTTT. This encodes CVWSVLEFTGELFF.

The chain carries TRBV6-5 and TRBJ2-1, with D possibly being TRBD1 (5 bases). The CDR3 is 15 amino acids. V lost 1 base and J lost 3, with 10 bases in between. Germline CDR1 MNHEY, CDR2 SVGAGI. The CDR3 spells CASSYYRICYNEQFF. CDR3 DNA sequence: TGTGCCAGCAGTTACTACAGGATATGCTACAATGAGCAGTTCTTC.

The chain has TRBV5-1 and TRBJ2-1; D call uncertain. Trimming cost V 6 bases and J 0 bases, with 13 bases left between them. Germline-derived CDR1 and CDR2 are SGHRS and YFSETQ. The CDR3 contains 15 residues. CDR3 in DNA: TGCGCCAGCATCTTTACACTTAGCTCCTACAATGAGCAGTTCTTC. This codes for CASIFTLSSYNEQFF.

The gene calls are TRBV11-3 and TRBJ1-4, with D maybe TRBD1 (5 bases). This CDR3 is 17 amino acids long. Germline V gives CDR1 SGHNT, CDR2 YENEEA. CDR3 in amino acids: CISSFDSRDATNEKLFF. Here the CDR3 DNA reads TGTATCAGCAGCTTTGACAGCCGGGATGCAACTAATGAAAAACTGTTTTTT.

To note about this clonotype: With a much larger clone just one base away, this may be a read error. V usage is TRBV4-3 and J usage is TRBJ2-2, with D unresolved. Germline values: CDR1 LGHNA, CDR2 YSLEER. This CDR3 contains 14 residues. The CDR3 region is CVSSQDTNTRELFF. The CDR3 coding sequence is TGCGTCAGCAGCCAAGATACCAACACCAGGGAGCTGTTTTTT.

Here the CDR3 reads CASSLIGLPGRMNTEAFF. In DNA, the CDR3 is TGTGCCAGCAGTTTAATTGGCCTGCCGGGACGGATGAACACTGAAGCTTTCTTT. This rearrangement joins TRBV11-3 to TRBJ1-1; D may be TRBD1 (5 bases). V was shortened by 6 bases and J by 0 bases, with 23 bases between the two germline ends. CDR3 size: 18 residues. Germline CDR1 is SGHNT and CDR2 is YENEEA.

Turning to this clonotype: An end of the junction differs from the germline gene, which may be a read error. The chain is built from TRBV9 and TRBJ2-6; TRBD2 matches at 7 bases. CDR3 length equals 16 residues. The germline gives CDR1 SGDLS, CDR2 YYNGEE. The CDR3 region is CASSVVGGSGAKVLTF. CDR3 DNA sequence: TGTGCCAGCAGCGTAGTGGGAGGGTCTGGGGCCAAAGTCCTGACTTTC.

To note about this clonotype: Since no conserved phenylalanine or tryptophan closes the CDR3, a read error is the likely cause. The CDR3 region is CASMQGRGGSAGINGQFL. CDR3 DNA: TGTGCCAGCATGCAGGGACGGGGGGGCTCAGCGGGGATCAATGGGCAGTTCCTC. The V call is TRBV11-3, the J call TRBJ2-1, with 8 positions matching TRBD2. The CDR3 sequence is 18 residues long. Germline values: CDR1 SGHNT, CDR2 YENEEA.

This clonotype has only a few counts. The conserved closing phenylalanine or tryptophan is absent in this CDR3, likely reflecting a read error. The chain recombines TRBV11-2 with TRBJ1-6; D is unresolved. Germline CDR1 SGHAT, CDR2 FQNNGV. The CDR3 spans 14 residues. DNA for the CDR3: TGTGCCAGCAGCTTAGAAGCAAGTAATCCACCACTCCACTAT. Its protein is CASSLEASNPPLHY.

Points on this clonotype: A read error may account for a junction end that differs from germline. The V gene is TRBV11-1, the J gene TRBJ2-1; no clear D. This CDR3 has 13 amino acids. Germline V gene lookup returns CDR1 SGHAT and CDR2 FQDESV (reference sequence). The CDR3 here is CASSPNGYSEQFF. The CDR3 DNA sequence: TGTGCCAGCAGCCCTAACGGGTACAGTGAGCAGTTCTTC.

Of note for this clonotype: Given a much more abundant clone one base away, this may be a read error. The V gene is TRBV28, the J gene TRBJ2-7; D is possibly TRBD1 (6 bases). The CDR3 totals 15 residues. Trimming pared 4 bases from V and 5 bases from J, leaving 18 bases between. Germline CDR1 MDHEN, CDR2 SYDVKM. CDR3 DNA: TGTGCCAGCAGTTCGACCTGGGCAGGGGTAAACGAGCAGTACTTC. It codes for CASSSTWAGVNEQYF.

Notes on this clonotype: Possible read error: a much larger clone is one base away. V gene TRBV12-5 combines with J gene TRBJ2-2, with D perhaps matching TRBD2 (6 bases). CDR3 length equals 15 residues. From germline, CDR1 is LGHNT and CDR2 FRNRAP. Trimming removed 2 bases at V and 7 bases at J, with 14 bases between. CDR3 nucleotides: TGTGCTAGTGGTTTGACCGGGAGAGAAAGCGGGGAGCTGTTTTTT. Its translation is CASGLTGRESGELFF.

On this clonotype itself: Its ends do not fully match the called genes, so a read error is possible. The CDR3 loop is CASNLELGTGNSHLHF. The CDR3 DNA reads as TGCGCCAGCAACTTGGAACTAGGGACAGGGAATTCACACCTCCACTTT. The V call is TRBV5-1, the J call TRBJ1-6, with TRBD1 matching over 9 bases. Germline V gene data show CDR1 as SGHRS and CDR2 as YFSETQ. The CDR3 has 16 amino acids.

V is TRBV29-1 and J is TRBJ2-2, with 8 bases identical to TRBD1. CDR1 is SQVTM and CDR2 is ANQGSEA in the germline V gene. The V and J ends lost 4 bases and 8 bases, in that order; junction bases with no gene match: 9. The CDR3 is 14 amino acids. The CDR3 DNA sequence: TGCAGCGTTGTTTGGCAGGGGGCAACTGGGGAGCTGTTTTTT. Its protein product is CSVVWQGATGELFF.

Details on this clonotype: One end of the junction varies from germline; a read error may be responsible. This chain joins TRBV29-1 and TRBJ1-3; no firm D call. The CDR3 is made up of 12 amino acids. Per the germline V gene, CDR1 is SQVTM and CDR2 is ANQGSEA. The CDR3 protein is CSVKPTGNTICF. In nucleotides, the CDR3 is TGCAGCGTTAAACCTACTGGAAACACCATATGTTTT. Based on the CDR3 plus reference TRBV29-1 and TRBJ1-3, the full variable domain is SAVISQKPSRDICQRGTSLTIQCQVDSQVTMMFWYRQQPGQSLTLIATANQGSEATYESGFVIDKFPISRPNLTFSTLTVSNMSPEDSSIYLCSVKPTGNTICFGEGSWLTVV.

The chain employs TRBV28 and TRBJ1-1, with D perhaps matching TRBD1 (6 bases). Germline CDR1 is MDHEN and CDR2 is SYDVKM. The CDR3 contains 14 residues. Trimming pared 2 bases from V and 4 bases from J, leaving 11 bases between. The CDR3 bases are TGTGCCAGCAGTTTAAGGCAGGGGATCACTGAAGCTTTCTTT. This gives the protein CASSLRQGITEAFF.

To note about this clonotype: A read error may be the cause here, since a much bigger clone is one base away. The gene calls are TRBV28 and TRBJ2-5; 13 nucleotides line up with TRBD2. V shed 4 bases, J shed 5 bases, and the junction held 13 bases outside the gene matches. The germline CDR1 and CDR2 sequences are MDHEN and SYDVKM. CDR3 length: 18 residues. CDR3 sequence: CASSSGLAGSSGWETQYF. CDR3 nucleotides: TGTGCCAGCAGTTCGGGACTAGCGGGGAGCAGCGGGTGGGAGACCCAGTACTTC.